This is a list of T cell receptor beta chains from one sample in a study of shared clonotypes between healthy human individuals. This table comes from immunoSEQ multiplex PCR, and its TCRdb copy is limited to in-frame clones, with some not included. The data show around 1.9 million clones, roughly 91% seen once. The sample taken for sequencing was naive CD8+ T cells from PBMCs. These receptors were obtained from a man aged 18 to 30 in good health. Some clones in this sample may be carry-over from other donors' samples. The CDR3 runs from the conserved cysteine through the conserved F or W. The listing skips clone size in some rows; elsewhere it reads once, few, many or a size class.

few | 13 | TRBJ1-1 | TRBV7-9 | CASSYPLRDTAFF
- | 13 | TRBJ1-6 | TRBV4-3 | CASSQNRGSPLHF
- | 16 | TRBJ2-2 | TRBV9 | CASSVRLAGASGELFF
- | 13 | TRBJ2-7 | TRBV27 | CASSFDNSYEQYF
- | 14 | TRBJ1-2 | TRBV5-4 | CASSEDGENYGYTF
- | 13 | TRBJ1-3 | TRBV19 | CASWTASGNTIYF
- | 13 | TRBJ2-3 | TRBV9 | CASSYVNPDTQYF
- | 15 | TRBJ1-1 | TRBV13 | CASSSWTGDNTEAFF
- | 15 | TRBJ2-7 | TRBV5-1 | CASSWTAAGGYEQYF
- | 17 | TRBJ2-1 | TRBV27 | CASSPRLLAGVRNEQFF
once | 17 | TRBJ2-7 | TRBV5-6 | CASSLGYSSSFSYEQYF
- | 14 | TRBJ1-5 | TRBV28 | CASSLRGLNQPQHF
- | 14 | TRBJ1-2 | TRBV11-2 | CASSYGQGPLGYTF
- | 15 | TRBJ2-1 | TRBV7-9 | CASSPASGRLSEQFF
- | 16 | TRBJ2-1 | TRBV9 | CASSVELRSSYNEQFF
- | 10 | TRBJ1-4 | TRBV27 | CASRVVMLFF
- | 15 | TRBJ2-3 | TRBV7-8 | CASSFQGLRTDTQYF
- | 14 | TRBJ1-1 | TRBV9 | CASSAGRLNTEAFF
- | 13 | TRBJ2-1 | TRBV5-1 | CASSHIRGNEQFF
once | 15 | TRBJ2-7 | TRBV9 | CASSAGQGATYEQYF
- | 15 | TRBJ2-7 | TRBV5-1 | CASSLVGEIDYEQYF
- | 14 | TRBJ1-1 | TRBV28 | CASSLGRGPLEAFF
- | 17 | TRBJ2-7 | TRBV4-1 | CASSHGLAGVVSYEQYF
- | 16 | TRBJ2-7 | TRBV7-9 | CASSVPPQGSSYEQYF
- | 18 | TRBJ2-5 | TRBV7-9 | CASSLRGFGKRNQETQYF
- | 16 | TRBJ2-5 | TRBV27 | CASTPTSGRKQETQYF
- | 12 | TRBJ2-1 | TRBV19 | CATRERGNEQFF
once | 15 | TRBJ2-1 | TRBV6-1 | CASSEGVITYNEQFF
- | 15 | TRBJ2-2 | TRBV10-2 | CASGGAVRNTGELFF
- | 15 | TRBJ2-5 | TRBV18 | CASSPNRGQQETQYF
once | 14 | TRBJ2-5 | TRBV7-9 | CASSPTGYQETQYF
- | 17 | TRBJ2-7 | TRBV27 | CASSLALSPYTPYEQYF
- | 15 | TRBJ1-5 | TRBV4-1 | CASSQAQGSNQPQHF
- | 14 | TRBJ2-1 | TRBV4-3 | CASSYNDRGPEQFF
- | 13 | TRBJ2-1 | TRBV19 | CASTVRAGNEQFF
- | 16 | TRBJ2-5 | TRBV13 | CASSLLTSGYQETQYF
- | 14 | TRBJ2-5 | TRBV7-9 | CASSLAIGGETQYF
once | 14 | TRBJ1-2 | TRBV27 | CASSFFVGAGGYTF
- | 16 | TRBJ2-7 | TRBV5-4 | CASSLGTSGFSYEQYF
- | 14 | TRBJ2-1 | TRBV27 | CASRDRVSYNEQFF